Below, one T cell receptor (beta chain) is given with its context. The sample originates from a study of blood T cell repertoires in COVID-19. Study-level background: There were acute and convalescent COVID-19 samples, and they came from the United States, Italy and Spain. T cells, B-cell-depleted T cells, or PBMCs supplied cDNA or gDNA.

Authors' data handling: It was from reference gene primer amplification that nucleated cell counts were estimated. TCRdb keeps only in-frame clones here, not all; method: immunoSEQ multiplex PCR. The DNA was the basis for D and trimming; V, J and clone size are from that table. The data show approximately 150,000 clones, approximately 88% seen once. Germline CDR1 reads LNHDA; CDR2 reads SQIVND (reference sequence). CDR3 length: 19 residues. V lost 6 bases and J lost 0; bases outside the gene matches: 18. This chain joins TRBV19 and TRBJ2-3; TRBD1 matches at 7 bases. Material: peripheral blood. The TCR comes from a man between 65 and 85 years old with acute or convalescent COVID-19. CDR3 DNA: TGTGCCAGTAGCCGGACAGGCCCGTCTGTAGTCGCTAGCACAGATACGCAGTATTTT. Residues: CASSRTGPSVVASTDTQYF.